The next 27 T cell receptor beta chains were all read from a single sample in a study of molecular identifiers for immune sequencing clone quantification. TCRdb used MiXCR to reprocess the PCR reads, holding one entry per CDR3 protein. The top ten hold around 0.76% of the sample, which has about half a million distinct CDR3 sequences, about 25% seen once. The sequencing input was naive CD8+ T cells from blood, with Jurkat cell RNA spiked in. As for subset: FACS-sorted CD8+CD4-CCR7+CD45RA+ naive T cells. The receptors originated from a human donor in good health. Some libraries in this study had Jurkat cell RNA spiked in.

This chain links TRBV7-9 with TRBJ2-3, with D possibly TRBD2 on 6 matching bases. There are 15 residues in the CDR3. Looked up from germline, CDR1 is SEHNR and CDR2 is FQNEAQ (reference sequence). Between the trimmed V and J ends, which lost 2 bases and 1 base, there was a span of 10 bases. The CDR3 nucleotides read TGTGCCAGCAGCTTACAAGCTAGCGGCACAGATACGCAGTATTTT. Its protein is CASSLQASGTDTQYF.

In this sample, this clonotype turned up a few times. The chain couples TRBV6-2 or TRBV6-3 to TRBJ2-1; 7 bases are shared with TRBD2. Germline V gene data show CDR1 as MNHEY and CDR2 as SVGEGT. This CDR3 contains 15 residues. Trimming at V came to 6 bases and at J to 3 bases, leaving 8 bases not matched to a gene. The CDR3 DNA follows: TGTGCCAGCAGCAGTATAGCGGGCCTCTACAATGAGCAGTTCTTC. Protein sequence: CASSSIAGLYNEQFF.

To note about this clonotype: This could be a read error, since a much larger clone is one nucleotide away. V gene TRBV4-3 combines with J gene TRBJ2-3, with 7 bases lining up with TRBD2. Looked up from germline, CDR1 is LGHNA and CDR2 is YSLEER. The CDR3 is 16 amino acids. As DNA, the CDR3 is TGCGCCAGCAGCCAAGACCGGACTAGTTCCACAGAAACGCAGTATTTT. Protein sequence: CASSQDRTSSTETQYF.

Turning to this clonotype: Being one base from a much bigger clone, this may be a read error. The V gene is TRBV7-2, the J gene TRBJ2-7; 13 bases are shared with TRBD2. The CDR3 extends over 18 amino acids. The ends lost 2 bases at V and 0 bases at J; junction bases unmatched: 7. In germline, CDR1 is SGHTA, CDR2 FQGNSA. The CDR3, as DNA: TGTGCCAGCAGCTTACCCGGGACTAGCGGGACCCGCTCCTACGAGCAGTACTTC. Protein product: CASSLPGTSGTRSYEQYF.

Remarks on this clonotype: A much larger clone lies one base from this, so it may be a read error. The CDR3 DNA follows: TGCAGCGTCCGGACTAGCGGGAGGTCGAACACCGGGGGGCTGTTTTTT. Encoded protein: CSVRTSGRSNTGGLFF. The J gene is TRBJ2-2, the V gene TRBV29-1, with 14 nucleotides matching TRBD2. There are 16 residues in the CDR3. CDR1 and CDR2 from the germline V gene are SQVTM and ANQGSEA.

Notes on this clonotype: At one end, the junction sequence differs from germline, possibly due to a read error. This chain joins TRBV15 and TRBJ1-5; a possible D gene is TRBD1 (6 bases). This CDR3 spans 16 amino acids. Germline loops: CDR1 LNHNV, CDR2 YYDKDF (reference sequence). The DNA of the CDR3 is TGTGCCACCAGCAAGGGGGGACGTTATAGCAATCAGCCCCAGCGTTTT. It specifies CATSKGGRYSNQPQRF.

The V gene is TRBV7-9, the J gene TRBJ2-7; TRBD1 matches 9 bases. Germline loops: CDR1 SEHNR, CDR2 FQNEAQ (reference sequence). Trimming at V came to 1 base and at J to 4 bases, leaving 11 bases not matched to a gene. This CDR3 has 17 amino acids. The CDR3 DNA sequence: TGTGCCAGCAGCTTAGGTATCGACAGGGGGAAGATATACGAGCAGTACTTC. This sequence encodes CASSLGIDRGKIYEQYF.

This clonotype was observed many times. V usage is TRBV5-1 and J usage is TRBJ1-4; 9 positions agree with TRBD1. V dropped 4 bases and J dropped 4; count of bases not matched to a gene: 2. The germline gives CDR1 SGHRS, CDR2 YFSETQ. The CDR3 is made up of 14 amino acids. The CDR3 DNA sequence: TGCGCCAGCAGCGGGACAGGGATTAATGAAAAACTGTTTTTT. It yields the protein CASSGTGINEKLFF. The whole variable domain, filled in from reference TRBV5-1 and TRBJ1-4, reads KAGVTQTPRYLIKTRGQQVTLSCSPISGHRSVSWYQQTPGQGLQFLFEYFSETQRNKGNFPGRFSGRQFSNSRSEMNVSTLELGDSALYLCASSGTGINEKLFFGSGTQLSVL.

V and J are TRBV11-2 and TRBJ2-7, with unresolved D. V was clipped by 5 bases and J by 3 bases, with 17 bases between them. The CDR3 has 15 amino acids. Germline V gene data show CDR1 as SGHAT and CDR2 as FQNNGV. CDR3 DNA sequence: TGTGCCAGCAGCCCAGTCCCCGGTCCTCACTACGAGCAGTACTTC. Its protein is CASSPVPGPHYEQYF.

This clonotype showed up many times. V usage is TRBV14 and J usage is TRBJ2-6; D is uncertain. Germline V lookup: CDR1 SGHDN, CDR2 FVKESK. Trimming cost V 1 base and J 3 bases, with 13 bases left between them. CDR3 length: 17 residues. The CDR3 DNA reads TGTGCCAGCAGCCAAGTGCTGGTACGGTATGGGGCCAACGTCCTGACTTTC. This translates into CASSQVLVRYGANVLTF.

About this clonotype: One end of the junction fails to match germline, which may point to a read error. This chain links TRBV19 with TRBJ1-2; 8 nucleotides match TRBD1. Looked up from germline, CDR1 is LNHDA and CDR2 is SQIVND (reference sequence). The CDR3 consists of 14 residues. The CDR3 loop reads CASSWTGSLDGYIF. The CDR3 nucleotides are TGTGCCAGTTCTTGGACAGGGTCGTTGGATGGCTACATCTTC.

This clonotype was observed many times. The chain recombines TRBV7-8 with TRBJ2-5; 7 bases align to TRBD1. With V trimmed by 2 bases and J by 0 bases, 9 bases remained unmatched. Germline V gene data show CDR1 as SGHVS and CDR2 as FQNEAQ. This CDR3 contains 17 residues. The CDR3 loop is CASSLPRDSHYQETQYF. The CDR3 region has the DNA TGTGCCAGCAGCTTACCCCGGGACAGCCACTACCAAGAGACCCAGTACTTC. Looking up the rest from reference TRBV7-8 and TRBJ2-5 gives the full variable domain: GAGVSQSPRYKVAKRGQDVALRCDPISGHVSLFWYQQALGQGPEFLTYFQNEAQLDKSGLPSDRFFAERPEGSVSTLKIQRTQQEDSAVYLCASSLPRDSHYQETQYFGPGTRLLVL.

J is TRBJ2-7 and V is TRBV7-9; D possibly corresponds to TRBD1 (6 bases). Trimming removed 1 base at V and 6 bases at J, with 16 bases between. The CDR3 has 15 amino acids. Germline V gene data show CDR1 as SEHNR and CDR2 as FQNEAQ (reference sequence). The CDR3 sequence is CASSLGTGSPGEQYF. The CDR3 nucleotides read TGTGCCAGCAGCTTAGGCACAGGGTCTCCCGGCGAGCAGTACTTC.

The CDR3 reads CASSLAQGGGGEAFF. CDR3 DNA sequence: TGTGCCAGCAGCTTAGCGCAAGGAGGAGGCGGTGAAGCTTTCTTT. The chain employs TRBV7-9 and TRBJ1-1; no clear D. Germline V lookup: CDR1 SEHNR, CDR2 FQNEAQ (reference sequence). Trimming cost V 0 bases and J 7 bases, with 15 bases left between them. There are 15 residues in the CDR3.

The chain links TRBV7-9 to TRBJ2-2; D might be TRBD1 or TRBD2, each matching 5 bases. The germline CDR1 and CDR2 sequences are SEHNR and FQNEAQ (reference sequence). V was cut by 4 bases and J by 5 bases, with 17 bases left in between. The CDR3 covers 16 residues. The CDR3, as DNA: TGTGCCAGCAGCTCCCTTTGGGGGAGAGGAACCGGGGAGCTGTTTTTT. Its protein product is CASSSLWGRGTGELFF.

In this sample, this clonotype turned up many times. The V gene is TRBV7-9, the J gene TRBJ1-1; D is unclear. CDR3 size: 10 residues. Germline loops: CDR1 SEHNR, CDR2 FQNEAQ (reference sequence). V was cut by 2 bases and J by 5 bases, with 0 bases left in between. The DNA of the CDR3 is TGTGCCAGCAGCTTAACTGAAGCTTTCTTT. This gives the protein CASSLTEAFF.

The rearrangement joins TRBV28 to TRBJ2-3; perhaps TRBD2 as D (5 bases). The germline V and J ends were trimmed by 2 bases and 5 bases, with 17 bases remaining between them. Germline V CDR1 and CDR2: MDHEN, SYDVKM. The CDR3 runs 16 residues. The CDR3 protein is CASSLTRGQPIDTQYF. The CDR3 DNA follows: TGTGCCAGCAGTTTAACTAGAGGCCAACCGATAGATACGCAGTATTTT.

This clonotype has a handful of counts. CDR3 sequence reads: CSARDEVEGYEQYF. DNA of the CDR3: TGCAGTGCTAGAGATGAGGTAGAAGGGTACGAGCAGTACTTC. This rearrangement joins TRBV20-1 to TRBJ2-7; D not resolved. This CDR3 is built from 14 residues. V was shortened by 0 bases and J by 4 bases, with 13 bases between the two germline ends. Germline CDR1 and CDR2: DFQATT and SNEGSKA (reference sequence).

CDR3 sequence (DNA): TGCAGTGCTAGTAAACAGCTTCATAACTATGGCTACACCTTC. Its protein is CSASKQLHNYGYTF. The gene calls are TRBV20-1 and TRBJ1-2; no reliable D call. The germline V gene has CDR1 DFQATT and CDR2 SNEGSKA (reference sequence). V shed 3 bases and J shed 1 base, with 12 bases lying between them. CDR3 length: 14 residues.

This clonotype was observed many times. The chain uses TRBV6-2 or TRBV6-3 and TRBJ1-1; D remains ambiguous. Germline loops: CDR1 MNHEY, CDR2 SVGEGT. Trimming pared 6 bases from V and 3 bases from J, leaving 5 bases between. This CDR3 spans 11 amino acids. CDR3 protein: CASSRYTEAFF. The CDR3 coding sequence is TGTGCCAGCAGCCGCTACACTGAAGCTTTCTTT.

Worth noting for this clonotype: A read error may be the cause here, since a much bigger clone is one base away. This sequence joins TRBV10-2 and TRBJ2-5; D possibly corresponds to TRBD1 (6 bases). This CDR3 spans 14 amino acids. Germline loops: CDR1 WSHSY, CDR2 SAAADI. The CDR3 loop reads CASSDWQGIETHYF. DNA for the CDR3: TGCGCCAGCAGTGATTGGCAGGGGATAGAGACCCATTACTTC.

This clonotype was found a few times. V and J are TRBV6-2 or TRBV6-3 and TRBJ2-6, with 7 bases lining up with TRBD1. The germline gives CDR1 MNHEY, CDR2 SVGEGT. The CDR3 is 16 residues long. Trimming at V came to 2 bases and at J to 2 bases, leaving 3 bases not matched to a gene. The CDR3 DNA reads TGTGCCAGCAGTTACGCCACAGGGGCTGGGGCCAACGTCCTGACTTTC. It is translated as CASSYATGAGANVLTF.

This clonotype was counted only a few times. It may be a read error: a sequence one base away is much more abundant. This chain joins TRBV7-9 and TRBJ1-2, with 7 bases that match TRBD1. With V trimmed by 5 bases and J by 4 bases, 4 bases remained unmatched. Per germline, CDR1 SEHNR and CDR2 FQNEAQ (reference sequence). This CDR3 has 13 amino acids. CDR3 residues: CASSDGTAYGYTF. The DNA of the CDR3 is TGTGCCAGCAGCGACGGGACAGCCTATGGCTACACCTTC.

On this clonotype: At one end the junction does not follow the germline gene, possibly because of a read error. This sequence joins TRBV7-2 and TRBJ2-1, with 7 positions matching TRBD1. CDR1 is SGHTA and CDR2 is FQGNSA in the germline V gene. This CDR3 contains 17 residues. The CDR3 loop reads CANSPGTRDSGFNEQFF. The DNA of the CDR3 is TGTGCCAACAGCCCTGGAACCCGGGACAGCGGATTCAATGAGCAGTTCTTC.

Worth noting for this clonotype: Possible read error: a much larger clone is one base away. This chain joins TRBV9 and TRBJ2-7, with unresolved D. Deletions cut 3 bases from V and 9 bases from J, with 22 bases between. The CDR3 contains 15 residues. The V gene's germline CDR1 is SGDLS and CDR2 YYNGEE. CDR3 loop: CASSARPDTALGQYF. For the CDR3, the DNA is TGTGCCAGCAGCGCCCGGCCAGACACCGCCTTGGGGCAGTACTTC.

V and J are TRBV4-3 and TRBJ2-7; the match to TRBD2 covers 7 bases. V was pared by 0 bases and J by 7 bases, with 12 bases of the junction left unmatched. The CDR3 runs 16 residues. CDR1 is LGHNA, CDR2 YSLEER, per germline. The CDR3 DNA sequence: TGCGCCAGCAGCCAAGATCCTCAACTAGCGCTGGGGGAGCAGTACTTC. Protein: CASSQDPQLALGEQYF.

This clonotype has just a few counts. This chain joins TRBV7-2 and TRBJ1-6; D ambiguous. Per the germline V gene, CDR1 is SGHTA and CDR2 is FQGNSA. The V gene lost 5 bases and the J gene lost 0 bases, with 14 bases spanning the gap. This CDR3 comprises 17 residues. CDR3 sequence reads: CASSISGSISYNSPLHF. CDR3 nucleotide sequence: TGTGCCAGCAGCATATCCGGGAGTATCTCCTATAATTCACCCCTCCACTTT.